The 27 T cell receptor beta chains below come from one sample, sequenced in a study of CD8 T cells in Susac syndrome. The RNA input was 0.5 to 1 ug, and it was reverse transcribed with random hexamers. A single record per CDR3 protein comes from TCRdb applying MiXCR to the immunoSEQ multiplex PCR reads. The top ten hold 0.1% to 0.12% of the sample, which has about 190,000 distinct CDR3 sequences, under 95% seen once. The sequenced sample consisted of CD4+ T cells from PBMCs. These receptors came from a human donor in good health.

This clonotype has a single count. The V and J genes are TRBV28 and TRBJ2-7, with D perhaps matching TRBD2 (6 bases). The V gene's germline CDR1 is MDHEN and CDR2 SYDVKM. The CDR3 loop spans 15 amino acids. V lost 4 bases and J lost 3, with 16 bases in between. CDR3 region: CASSSSFGGSYEQYV. Written as DNA, the CDR3 is TGTGCCAGCAGTTCCTCCTTTGGGGGGAGCTACGAGCAGTACGTC.

V and J are TRBV19 and TRBJ1-5; D ambiguous. Germline lookup yields CDR1 LNHDA and CDR2 SQIVND (reference sequence). Trimming pared 0 bases from V and 3 bases from J, leaving 12 bases between. There are 16 residues in the CDR3. The CDR3 spells CASSIEGPGPNQPQHF. DNA for the CDR3: TGTGCCAGTAGTATAGAGGGCCCCGGACCCAATCAGCCCCAGCATTTT. The variable domain in full, completed from reference TRBV19 and TRBJ1-5, reads DGGITQSPKYLFRKEGQNVTLSCEQNLNHDAMYWYRQDPGQGLRLIYYSQIVNDFQKGDIAEGYSVSREKKESFPLTVTSAQKNPTAFYLCASSIEGPGPNQPQHFGDGTRLSIL.

The chain has TRBV9 and TRBJ2-2; 7 bases line up with TRBD2. V lost 4 bases, J lost 5 bases, and 8 bases stayed unmatched. The germline V gene encodes CDR1 SGDLS and CDR2 YYNGEE. CDR3 length: 15 residues. The CDR3 sequence is CASSPSGAETGELFF. The CDR3 nucleotides are TGTGCCAGCAGCCCAAGCGGGGCTGAGACCGGGGAGCTGTTTTTT.

This clonotype showed up just once. The rearrangement uses TRBV2 and TRBJ1-1, with D uncertain. CDR3 length: 13 residues. The V end was cut by 9 bases, the J end by 4 bases, with 15 bases between. The germline gives CDR1 SNHLY, CDR2 FYNNEI. This chain's CDR3 is CARRTPAGTEAFF. For the CDR3, the DNA is TGTGCCAGACGGACCCCGGCGGGCACTGAAGCTTTCTTT.

The chain has TRBV6-5 and TRBJ2-5; D tentatively reads TRBD1 or TRBD2 (5 bases each). Germline CDR1 and CDR2: MNHEY and SVGAGI. V lost 2 bases, J lost 1 base, and 14 bases lay in between. The CDR3 covers 16 residues. CDR3 in amino acids: CASSYGWGSAQETQYF. Here the CDR3 DNA reads TGTGCCAGCAGTTACGGGTGGGGGTCCGCCCAAGAGACCCAGTACTTC.

This chain's CDR3 is CASSQAQGSSYEQYF. CDR3 sequence (DNA): TGCGCCAGCAGCCAAGCACAGGGGAGCTCCTACGAGCAGTACTTC. The genes are TRBV4-1 and TRBJ2-7; TRBD1 matches at 7 bases. Germline V gene sequence: CDR1 MGHRA, CDR2 YSYEKL. With 1 base clipped from V and 0 bases from J, the junction kept 3 bases outside the gene matches. This CDR3 contains 15 residues.

This clonotype was seen a single time. The V and J genes are TRBV7-3 and TRBJ1-6, with D perhaps TRBD1 (5 bases). Germline CDR1 SGHTA, CDR2 FQGTGA. The CDR3 spans 15 residues. The V end lost 7 bases, the J end lost 5 bases, and 15 bases lay between the germline ends. Here the CDR3 reads CASIPEGANNSPLHF. Written as DNA, the CDR3 is TGTGCCAGCATCCCCGAAGGGGCAAATAATTCACCCCTCCACTTT.

The chain employs TRBV7-3 and TRBJ1-1; 8 bases agree with TRBD1. The CDR3 is 17 amino acids. Germline CDR1 is SGHTA and CDR2 is FQGTGA. After removal of 5 bases from V and 0 bases from J, the junction contained 11 bases not matched to a gene. CDR3 protein: CASSPVGQDRVNTEAFF. The CDR3 DNA is TGTGCCAGCAGCCCAGTTGGGCAGGACAGGGTGAACACTGAAGCTTTCTTT.

J is TRBJ1-5 and V is TRBV28; TRBD1 matches at 9 bases. Germline-derived CDR1 and CDR2 are MDHEN and SYDVKM. Trimming cost V 8 bases and J 7 bases; bases outside gene matches: 9. This CDR3 region has 14 residues. For the CDR3, the DNA is TGTGCCAGCGGCTACAGGGGGCCGGGGCAGCCCCAGCATTTT. Its protein product is CASGYRGPGQPQHF.

The genes are TRBV6-5 and TRBJ2-1; the match to TRBD2 covers 8 bases. Germline trimming cut 8 bases from V and 9 bases from J; bases unmatched to any gene: 15. The CDR3 totals 15 residues. Germline CDR1 MNHEY, CDR2 SVGAGI. The CDR3 region is CASSRPVGGAGEQFF. The CDR3 DNA sequence: TGTGCCAGCTCGCGCCCAGTCGGGGGGGCCGGTGAGCAGTTCTTC.

The rearrangement joins TRBV29-1 to TRBJ2-1; D is uncertain. This CDR3 region has 10 residues. The germline V gene has CDR1 SQVTM and CDR2 ANQGSEA. The V and J ends lost 6 bases and 5 bases respectively, with 5 bases between them. The CDR3 protein is CSVANNEQFF. The DNA of the CDR3 is TGCAGCGTCGCTAACAATGAGCAGTTCTTC.

The chain is built from TRBV29-1 and TRBJ2-5; TRBD2 matches 11 bases. V gave up 4 bases and J gave up 1 base; unmatched junction bases: 5. CDR3 length equals 15 residues. Germline lookup yields CDR1 SQVTM and CDR2 ANQGSEA. This chain's CDR3 is CSVGLTSGAQETQYF. DNA of the CDR3: TGCAGCGTTGGTTTGACTAGCGGGGCCCAAGAGACCCAGTACTTC.

This chain connects TRBV19 to TRBJ2-5; no reliable D call. Germline V lookup: CDR1 LNHDA, CDR2 SQIVND (reference sequence). The V end was cut by 0 bases, the J end by 1 base, with 12 bases between. The CDR3 is 16 residues long. The CDR3 DNA reads as TGTGCCAGTAGTATAGAACCCAACCGAGTCCAAGAGACCCAGTACTTC. Translated: CASSIEPNRVQETQYF.

CDR3 nucleotide sequence: TGTGCCAGCAGCTTAGTCGCCGGGGGGGGCTACGAGCAGTACGTC. This codes for CASSLVAGGGYEQYV. The rearrangement joins TRBV7-2 to TRBJ2-7, with 8 bases matching TRBD2. This CDR3 comprises 15 residues. The germline CDR1 and CDR2 sequences are SGHTA and FQGNSA. After removal of 1 base from V and 3 bases from J, the junction contained 5 bases not matched to a gene.

The chain carries TRBV6-1 and TRBJ2-5; the match to TRBD1 covers 7 bases. The germline V gene has CDR1 MNHNS and CDR2 SASEGT. This CDR3 spans 13 amino acids. After removal of 5 bases from V and 6 bases from J, the junction contained 6 bases not matched to a gene. The CDR3 reads CASSLDRVKTQYF. The DNA for the CDR3 is TGTGCCAGCAGTCTTGACAGGGTAAAGACCCAGTACTTC.

This rearrangement joins TRBV29-1 to TRBJ1-4, with no clear D. Germline CDR1 SQVTM, CDR2 ANQGSEA. The V end was cut by 4 bases, the J end by 0 bases, with 0 bases between. The CDR3 runs 11 residues. The CDR3, as DNA: TGCAGCGTTGCAACTAATGAAAAACTGTTTTTT. Protein: CSVATNEKLFF.

The rearrangement links TRBV7-9 to TRBJ2-1; D may be TRBD1 (5 bases). Germline CDR1 is SEHNR and CDR2 is FQNEAQ (reference sequence). This CDR3 has 17 residues. Trimming took 4 bases from V and 8 from J, leaving 24 bases between them. DNA for the CDR3: TGTGCCAGCAGCTCCCGATGGTCAGGGCCCACCGACGATGAGCAGTTCTTC. Protein sequence: CASSSRWSGPTDDEQFF. Using reference TRBV7-9 and TRBJ2-1 for the parts outside the CDR3, the full variable domain is DTGVSQNPRHKITKRGQNVTFRCDPISEHNRLYWYRQTLGQGPEFLTYFQNEAQLEKSRLLSDRFSAERPKGSFSTLEIQRTEQGDSAMYLCASSSRWSGPTDDEQFFGPGTRLTVL.

The gene calls are TRBV18 and TRBJ1-5; TRBD1 matches at 7 bases. The CDR3 extends over 12 amino acids. After removal of 4 bases from V and 9 bases from J, the junction contained 3 bases not matched to a gene. Germline V gene lookup returns CDR1 KGHSH and CDR2 LQKENI. DNA of the CDR3: TGTGCCAGCTCACGACAGGGTTCGCCCCAGCATTTT. Amino acid sequence: CASSRQGSPQHF. The variable domain in full, with the rest retrieved from reference TRBV18 and TRBJ1-5, is NAGVMQNPRHLVRRRGQEARLRCSPMKGHSHVYWYRQLPEEGLKFMVYLQKENIIDESGMPKERFSAEFPKEGPSILRIQQVVRGDSAAYFCASSRQGSPQHFGDGTRLSIL.

V gene TRBV3-1 combines with J gene TRBJ2-7; D unclear. CDR1 LGHDT and CDR2 YNNKEL come from the germline V gene (reference sequence). The CDR3 is made up of 15 amino acids. With 0 bases removed from V and 0 bases from J, the gap between germline ends came to 9 bases. DNA for the CDR3: TGTGCCAGCAGCCAAGATTCCCAGAGCTCCTACGAGCAGTACTTC. This encodes CASSQDSQSSYEQYF.

The chain links TRBV28 to TRBJ2-7; unclear D gene. V lost 4 bases and J 4 bases, leaving 17 bases between the germline ends. The CDR3 has 15 amino acids. CDR1 MDHEN and CDR2 SYDVKM come from the germline V gene. CDR3 bases: TGTGCCAGCAGTTCTTCCGGTGGCCTTAGGTACGAGCAGTACGTC. Translation gives CASSSSGGLRYEQYV.

The rearrangement uses TRBV12-3 or TRBV12-4 and TRBJ1-1; D is possibly TRBD1 (5 bases). The CDR3 is made up of 14 amino acids. Trimming stripped 7 bases from V and 1 base from J, with 13 bases between. The CDR3 loop reads CASTWDRENTEAFF. The DNA for the CDR3 is TGTGCCAGCACCTGGGACCGCGAGAACACTGAAGCTTTCTTT.

V and J are TRBV4-2 and TRBJ2-7; D remains unclear. CDR1 and CDR2 from the germline V gene are LGHNA and YNFKEQ. The V and J ends lost 1 base and 2 bases respectively, with 21 bases between them. The CDR3 is made up of 18 amino acids. CDR3 sequence: CASSQVRISRSETYEQYV. The CDR3 nucleotides are TGTGCCAGCAGCCAAGTCCGGATATCACGTTCGGAGACCTACGAGCAGTACGTC.

The chain joins TRBV7-8 to TRBJ1-6, with D possibly being TRBD1 (5 bases). Germline CDR1 is SGHVS and CDR2 is FQNEAQ. Trimming stripped 4 bases from V and 6 bases from J, with 10 bases between. The CDR3 has 14 amino acids. The CDR3 nucleotides are TGTGCCAGCAGCTCGGGACGAGTTAATTCACCCCTCCACTTT. It codes for CASSSGRVNSPLHF.

J is TRBJ1-2 and V is TRBV5-1; a weak D match, TRBD1 (5 bases). Germline values: CDR1 SGHRS, CDR2 YFSETQ. CDR3 length equals 15 residues. V was trimmed by 2 bases and J by 14 bases, leaving 25 bases between them. The CDR3 coding sequence is TGCGCCAGCAGCTTTCGGGGGAATTTAGGAGGCGGAGGGACCTTC. Translating gives CASSFRGNLGGGGTF.

The V gene is TRBV5-4, the J gene TRBJ2-5; D possibly corresponds to TRBD2 (5 bases). Germline CDR1 is SGHNT and CDR2 is YYREEE (reference sequence). The CDR3 contains 15 residues. V lost 0 bases, J lost 5 bases, and 14 bases lay in between. In nucleotides, the CDR3 is TGTGCCAGCAGCTTGGTGCTAGCCTCCGTGGAGACCCAGTACTTC. Translating gives CASSLVLASVETQYF. Filled out from reference TRBV5-4 and TRBJ2-5, the complete variable domain reads ETGVTQSPTHLIKTRGQQVTLRCSSQSGHNTVSWYQQALGQGPQFIFQYYREEENGRGNFPPRFSGLQFPNYSSELNVNALELDDSALYLCASSLVLASVETQYFGPGTRLLVL.

The genes are TRBV10-3 and TRBJ2-3; the match to TRBD1 covers 8 bases. CDR1 is ENHRY, CDR2 SYGVKD, per germline. The ends lost 0 bases at V and 0 bases at J; junction bases unmatched: 2. The CDR3 covers 16 residues. The CDR3 DNA reads TGTGCCATCAGTGAGTCAGGGACAGGAAGCACAGATACGCAGTATTTT. This encodes CAISESGTGSTDTQYF.

V and J are TRBV25-1 and TRBJ2-1, with 10 bases that match TRBD1. J was trimmed by 4 bases and V by 1 base; bases with no gene match: 4. Germline V gene data show CDR1 as MGHDK and CDR2 as SYGVNS. The CDR3 has 16 amino acids. The CDR3 bases are TGTGCCAGCAGTGAATTTGGGGGACAGGGGTACAATGAGCAGTTCTTC. It yields the protein CASSEFGGQGYNEQFF. The full variable domain, in which reference TRBV25-1 and TRBJ2-1 provide the parts outside the CDR3, is EADIYQTPRYLVIGTGKKITLECSQTMGHDKMYWYQQDPGMELHLIHYSYGVNSTEKGDLSSESTVSRIRTEHFPLTLESARPSHTSQYLCASSEFGGQGYNEQFFGPGTRLTVL.